What follows are 25 T cell receptor beta chains derived from one specimen sequenced in a study of blood T cell repertoires in COVID-19. Repertoires were generated with immunoSEQ multiplex PCR, while TCRdb's copy carries only in-frame clones and drops some. The sample includes a few hundred thousand clones, around 90% seen only once; the top ten take 0.65% to 0.8%. Sample: peripheral blood. All receptors derive from a human donor in a cohort sampled during active COVID-19.

The genes are TRBV19 and TRBJ1-2; 7 bases are a match to TRBD1. The CDR3 totals 17 residues. Germline assignment: CDR1 LNHDA and CDR2 SQIVND (reference sequence). The V and J ends lost 5 bases and 0 bases, in that order; junction bases with no gene match: 12. The CDR3 DNA reads TGTGCCAGTAGTTCTCCAGAACAGGGGCGCCCTAACTATGGCTACACCTTC. Its protein product is CASSSPEQGRPNYGYTF.

The chain links TRBV29-1 to TRBJ1-1, with 12 bases fitting TRBD1. The CDR3 has 16 residues. Unmatched junction bases numbered 7, after V lost 5 bases and J lost 0 bases. Germline CDR1 is SQVTM and CDR2 is ANQGSEA. The CDR3 DNA sequence: TGCAGCGTTACGGGGACAGGGGGCACGGTGAACACTGAAGCTTTCTTT. This sequence encodes CSVTGTGGTVNTEAFF.

The rearrangement links TRBV7-9 to TRBJ2-4; possibly TRBD2 for D (5 bases). The CDR3 contains 14 residues. Trimming pared 1 base from V and 4 bases from J, leaving 8 bases between. From germline, CDR1 is SEHNR and CDR2 FQNEAQ (reference sequence). The CDR3 nucleotides read TGTGCCAGCAGCTTAGGTGGAGGAAAAAACATTCAGTACTTC. Translation: CASSLGGGKNIQYF.

This chain links TRBV19 with TRBJ2-4; 8 bases are a match to TRBD2. This CDR3 region has 11 residues. V trimming: 7 bases; J trimming: 14 bases; junction bases outside the gene matches: 7. Germline-derived CDR1 and CDR2 are LNHDA and SQIVND (reference sequence). The DNA for the CDR3 is TGTGCCAGTACGGGGGGGTTAAAGAAGTACTTC. Protein product: CASTGGLKKYF.

With regard to this clone: A junction end diverges from the germline sequence, so it may reflect a read error. The J gene is TRBJ2-7, the V gene TRBV7-2; 8 positions agree with TRBD1. The CDR3 has 15 residues. Germline values: CDR1 SGHTA, CDR2 FQGNSA. The DNA of the CDR3 is TGTGCCAACAGCTCGAGCAGGGGGCGCGGGAACGAGCAGTACTTC. The encoded protein is CANSSSRGRGNEQYF.

The V and J genes are TRBV10-3 and TRBJ1-6; D is possibly TRBD1 (5 bases). Germline values: CDR1 ENHRY, CDR2 SYGVKD. The CDR3 totals 14 residues. The CDR3 DNA follows: TGTGCTGCCCAGGGCACCGCATGGAATTCACCCCTCCACTTT. Protein: CAAQGTAWNSPLHF.

This chain links TRBV20-1 with TRBJ2-6; TRBD1 is a possible D gene (6 bases). This CDR3 is 16 amino acids long. Trimming removed 3 bases at V and 4 bases at J, with 16 bases between. Germline CDR1 is DFQATT and CDR2 is SNEGSKA (reference sequence). Here the CDR3 reads CSASDEHRAGANVLTF. CDR3 nucleotide sequence: TGCAGTGCTAGTGATGAACACAGGGCCGGGGCCAACGTCCTGACTTTC.

The V and J genes are TRBV27 and TRBJ2-7, with 9 bases lining up with TRBD1. V shed 8 bases and J 2 bases; nucleotides not matched to a gene: 19. CDR1 and CDR2 from the germline V gene are MNHEY and SMNVEV (reference sequence). The CDR3 is made up of 18 amino acids. The CDR3 loop reads CASRGGGQGSRGPYEQYF. The CDR3 bases are TGTGCCAGCCGAGGGGGGGGACAGGGCTCGAGGGGACCCTACGAGCAGTACTTC.

The V gene is TRBV6-2 or TRBV6-3, the J gene TRBJ1-5; perhaps TRBD1 as D (6 bases). Trimming removed 2 bases from V and 3 bases from J, with 20 bases in between. Per germline, CDR1 MNHEY and CDR2 SVGEGT. The CDR3 is 18 residues long. CDR3 DNA sequence: TGTGCCAGCAGTTACCGTCGGGTGACAGGCGGTAACAATCAGCCCCAGCATTTT. Residues: CASSYRRVTGGNNQPQHF.

The rearrangement joins TRBV6-2 or TRBV6-3 to TRBJ1-1; 8 nucleotides align to TRBD1. From germline, CDR1 is MNHEY and CDR2 SVGEGT. This CDR3 region has 14 residues. The V and J ends lost 5 bases and 6 bases, in that order; junction bases with no gene match: 8. CDR3: CASSTWTGNSEAFF. The CDR3 coding sequence is TGTGCCAGCAGTACGTGGACAGGGAATTCTGAAGCTTTCTTT.

V and J are TRBV6-5 and TRBJ1-4, with no clear D. Germline V gives CDR1 MNHEY, CDR2 SVGAGI. With 4 bases removed from V and 8 bases from J, the gap between germline ends came to 5 bases. CDR3 length equals 11 residues. For the CDR3, the DNA is TGTGCCAGCAGTTTCCCGGAAAAACTGTTTTTT. It yields the protein CASSFPEKLFF.

The chain recombines TRBV5-4 with TRBJ2-2; 11 nucleotides match TRBD2. J was trimmed by 7 bases and V by 1 base; bases with no gene match: 6. The CDR3 has 16 residues. In germline, CDR1 is SGHNT, CDR2 YYREEE (reference sequence). CDR3 DNA sequence: TGTGCCAGCAGCTTGAATAGCGGGGGGGCCGGCGGGGAGCTGTTTTTT. This translates into CASSLNSGGAGGELFF.

This chain connects TRBV4-3 to TRBJ2-7; D gene uncertain. The ends were cut back, 4 bases at V and 6 bases at J, with 16 bases in the middle. CDR3 length: 14 amino acids. CDR1 is LGHNA, CDR2 YSLEER, per germline. The CDR3 sequence is CASSPPGFDSEQYF. CDR3 DNA: TGCGCCAGCAGCCCGCCCGGGTTTGACTCCGAGCAGTACTTC.

The V call is TRBV6-1, the J call TRBJ2-1, with D maybe TRBD1 (6 bases). V shed 2 bases and J shed 3 bases, with 26 bases lying between them. The CDR3 covers 20 residues. CDR1 and CDR2 (germline): MNHNS, SASEGT. In nucleotides, the CDR3 is TGTGCCAGCAGTGAATACGCAGGAGGACAGTCTTTAGTACTCTACAATGAGCAGTTCTTC. Its protein product is CASSEYAGGQSLVLYNEQFF.

This clone was found a few times. The chain recombines TRBV10-1 with TRBJ2-7, with TRBD1 identical over 9 bases. V was clipped by 6 bases and J by 2 bases; unmatched bases: 8. Looked up from germline, CDR1 is WNHNN and CDR2 is SYGVQD (reference sequence). The CDR3 length is 15 residues. The CDR3 reads CASSSTGTGTYEQYF. CDR3 bases: TGCGCCAGCAGCTCCACCGGGACAGGGACCTACGAGCAGTACTTC.

The rearrangement joins TRBV6-5 to TRBJ2-1, with TRBD2 matching 10 bases. Looked up from germline, CDR1 is MNHEY and CDR2 is SVGAGI. The CDR3 runs 15 residues. V shed 6 bases and J 4 bases; nucleotides not matched to a gene: 6. The chain's CDR3 is CASRSSGGRYNEQFF. For the CDR3, the DNA is TGTGCCAGCAGATCTAGCGGGGGACGATACAATGAGCAGTTCTTC.

V gene TRBV5-4 combines with J gene TRBJ2-1; TRBD1 matches 11 bases. The V gene end was trimmed by 7 bases and the J gene end by 9 bases; junction bases not matched to a gene: 15. Per germline, CDR1 SGHNT and CDR2 YYREEE (reference sequence). This CDR3 contains 16 residues. The CDR3 DNA follows: TGTGCCAGCCACCCCTGGACAGGGGGCCCCCTAACTGAGCAGTTCTTC. Encoded protein: CASHPWTGGPLTEQFF.

The rearrangement joins TRBV9 to TRBJ2-1, with 14 nucleotides matching TRBD2. The CDR3 consists of 18 residues. Losses at the gene ends were 1 base for V and 0 bases for J; bases not matched to a gene: 3. Germline V gives CDR1 SGDLS, CDR2 YYNGEE. CDR3 residues: CASSVRGLAGDSYNEQFF. The CDR3 DNA reads as TGTGCCAGCAGCGTAAGGGGACTAGCGGGAGACTCCTACAATGAGCAGTTCTTC.

The rearrangement links TRBV5-6 to TRBJ2-1; possibly TRBD2 for D (6 bases). CDR3 length: 16 amino acids. Germline CDR1 is SGHDT and CDR2 is YYEEEE. V dropped 0 bases and J dropped 2 bases, with 12 bases sitting between them. CDR3 residues: CASSLALIAAYNEQFF. CDR3 sequence (DNA): TGTGCCAGCAGCTTGGCCCTAATAGCGGCCTACAATGAGCAGTTCTTC. The variable domain in full, completed from reference TRBV5-6 and TRBJ2-1, reads DAGVTQSPTHLIKTRGQQVTLRCSPKSGHDTVSWYQQALGQGPQFIFQYYEEEERQRGNFPDRFSGHQFPNYSSELNVNALLLGDSALYLCASSLALIAAYNEQFFGPGTRLTVL.

The rearrangement links TRBV28 to TRBJ2-7; TRBD1 is a possible D gene (6 bases). Trimming took off 3 bases at V and 4 bases at J, with 10 bases between the two ends. The CDR3 is 13 amino acids. Germline V CDR1 and CDR2: MDHEN, SYDVKM. The CDR3 DNA follows: TGTGCCAGCAGTTTTGCCAGGGGTTACGAGCAGTACTTC. It translates to CASSFARGYEQYF.

This rearrangement joins TRBV4-1 to TRBJ1-2, with 9 bases identical to TRBD1. This CDR3 spans 16 amino acids. The ends lost 4 bases at V and 5 bases at J; junction bases unmatched: 11. Germline CDR1 is MGHRA and CDR2 is YSYEKL. The CDR3 region is CASSRLPGTGWYGYTF. The CDR3, as DNA: TGCGCCAGCAGCCGCCTCCCCGGGACAGGGTGGTATGGCTACACCTTC.

The chain joins TRBV6-5 to TRBJ2-2, with D perhaps matching TRBD1 (6 bases). The V gene's germline CDR1 is MNHEY and CDR2 SVGAGI. The ends were cut back, 6 bases at V and 1 base at J, with 9 bases in the middle. There are 14 residues in the CDR3. The CDR3 region is CASRTGWNTGELFF. DNA of the CDR3: TGTGCCAGCAGGACAGGTTGGAACACCGGGGAGCTGTTTTTT.

This clone was seen more than once but under ten times. The chain uses TRBV5-4 and TRBJ2-3; TRBD1 agrees at 9 bases. V was clipped by 0 bases and J by 2 bases; unmatched bases: 1. The CDR3 runs 15 residues. The germline V gene has CDR1 SGHNT and CDR2 YYREEE (reference sequence). CDR3 region: CASSLDRGHTDTQYF. DNA for the CDR3: TGTGCCAGCAGCTTGGACAGGGGGCACACAGATACGCAGTATTTT. The whole variable domain, remainder taken from reference TRBV5-4 and TRBJ2-3, is ETGVTQSPTHLIKTRGQQVTLRCSSQSGHNTVSWYQQALGQGPQFIFQYYREEENGRGNFPPRFSGLQFPNYSSELNVNALELDDSALYLCASSLDRGHTDTQYFGPGTRLTVL.

This clone was detected only once. The chain carries TRBV3-1 (or the pseudogene TRBV3-2) and TRBJ1-1; maybe TRBD1 (5 bases). CDR3 length: 17 amino acids. With 1 base removed from V and 1 base from J, the gap between germline ends came to 16 bases. CDR1 and CDR2 (germline): LGHDT, YNNKEL (reference sequence). CDR3 in amino acids: CASSQALTATENTEAFF. The CDR3 DNA reads TGTGCCAGCAGCCAAGCTTTGACGGCGACAGAGAACACTGAAGCTTTCTTT.

The V gene is TRBV29-1, the J gene TRBJ1-1, with TRBD1 matching 7 bases. With 7 bases clipped from V and 0 bases from J, the junction kept 5 bases outside the gene matches. CDR1 and CDR2 (germline): SQVTM, ANQGSEA. The CDR3 is 13 residues long. CDR3 protein: CSASGQVNTEAFF. The CDR3 bases are TGCAGCGCGAGTGGACAGGTGAACACTGAAGCTTTCTTT.